Listed below are T cell receptor beta chains from one sample, sequenced in a study of OX40 agonist ivuxolimab in advanced cancers. Repertoires were generated with immunoSEQ multiplex PCR, while TCRdb's copy carries only in-frame clones and drops some. The sample records tens of thousands of clones, 84% being singletons. This material consisted of CD4+ or CD8+ T cells sorted from blood, taken in a trial of the OX40 agonist ivuxolimab. The receptors derive from an adult with an advanced solid tumor such as melanoma, head and neck, liver or kidney cancer. The CDR3 runs from the conserved cysteine through the conserved F or W. The D gene is left open where the match is weak. A row's size may be missing; if present it is once, few, many or a size class.

v_call	d_call	clone_size	j_call	cdr3_aa	cdr3_nt
TRBV6-6	.	.	TRBJ1-5	CASSYLGDQPQHF	TGTGCCAGCAGTTATCTAGGCGATCAGCCCCAGCATTTT
TRBV28	.	.	TRBJ1-2	CASSLGVGIEGYTF	TGTGCCAGCAGTTTAGGTGTAGGGATTGAGGGCTACACCTTC
TRBV5-4	TRBD1	.	TRBJ2-7	CASSSRTRQGSYEQYF	TGTGCCAGCAGCTCCCGCACCAGACAGGGATCCTACGAGCAGTACTTC
TRBV4-3	TRBD2	.	TRBJ2-3	CASSQDGGGGSTDTQYF	TGCGCCAGCAGCCAAGATGGTGGCGGGGGGAGCACAGATACGCAGTATTTT
TRBV28	TRBD1	few	TRBJ2-7	CASSPPGQTAEQYF	TGTGCCAGCAGTCCGCCGGGACAGACGGCGGAGCAGTACTTC
TRBV19	.	.	TRBJ2-1	CASSKEVGGEQFF	TGTGCCAGTAGTAAGGAGGTTGGAGGTGAGCAGTTCTTC
TRBV28	.	.	TRBJ1-1	CASMVNTEAFF	TGTGCCAGCATGGTGAACACTGAAGCTTTCTTT
TRBV11-1	.	.	TRBJ1-2	CASSLGPENYGYTF	TGTGCCAGCAGCTTAGGCCCCGAAAACTATGGCTACACCTTC
TRBV6-5	.	.	TRBJ1-2	CASSYLKMQGNYGYTF	TGTGCCAGCAGTTACTTGAAAATGCAAGGGAACTATGGCTACACCTTC
TRBV18	TRBD1	many	TRBJ1-5	CASSPDRGGNQPQHF	TGTGCCAGCTCACCGGACAGGGGTGGCAATCAGCCCCAGCATTTT
TRBV4-3	.	.	TRBJ1-5	CASSQEVTNQPQHF	TGCGCCAGCAGCCAAGAGGTCACCAATCAGCCCCAGCATTTT
TRBV7-2	.	.	TRBJ2-4	CASSLAEGMDKNIQYF	TGTGCCAGCAGCTTAGCGGAGGGAATGGACAAAAACATTCAGTACTTC
TRBV4-2	TRBD2	.	TRBJ2-2	CASSRTVRGVIAGELFF	TGTGCCAGCAGCCGCACGGTCCGGGGGGTGATCGCCGGGGAGCTGTTTTTT
TRBV10-2	.	.	TRBJ2-5	CASSESRRGGTQYF	TGCGCCAGCAGTGAGTCCAGAAGAGGAGGGACCCAGTACTTC
TRBV5-1	.	.	TRBJ1-6	CASTAENGAPLHF	TGCGCCAGCACCGCGGAAAATGGAGCACCCCTCCACTTT
TRBV28	.	few	TRBJ1-5	CASSPLHGGDQPQHF	TGTGCCAGCAGTCCCCTCCACGGAGGGGATCAGCCCCAGCATTTT
TRBV28	TRBD1	few	TRBJ1-1	CASSPSTGAKDTEAFF	TGTGCCAGCAGCCCCTCGACAGGGGCGAAGGATACTGAAGCTTTCTTT
TRBV4-2	.	.	TRBJ2-2	CASSSLGSGELFF	TGTGCCAGCAGCTCGCTGGGGTCCGGGGAGCTGTTTTTT
TRBV28	TRBD1	.	TRBJ2-2	CASSLQGATGELFF	TGTGCCAGCAGTCTACAGGGGGCCACCGGGGAGCTGTTTTTT
TRBV29-1	.	few	TRBJ2-7	CSVEDGLLYEQYF	TGCAGCGTTGAAGATGGGTTACTGTACGAGCAGTACTTC
TRBV12-1	.	.	TRBJ1-2	CASSFGAGIDGYTF	.
TRBV4-3	.	once	TRBJ1-4	CASSQGTVWEKLFF	TGCGCCAGCAGCCAAGGGACTGTCTGGGAAAAACTGTTTTTT
TRBV2	TRBD1	.	TRBJ2-5	CASSVLPRQGLMAQYF	TGTGCCAGCAGTGTGCTTCCTAGACAGGGCCTAATGGCCCAGTACTTC
TRBV6-1	TRBD1	.	TRBJ1-2	CASSAEQGIYGYTF	TGTGCCAGCAGTGCCGAACAGGGGATCTATGGCTACACCTTC
TRBV5-1	TRBD1	few	TRBJ1-2	CASSLDASGGAGLSGYTF	TGCGCCAGCAGCTTAGACGCCTCAGGGGGCGCAGGCTTGAGTGGCTACACCTTC
TRBV11-2	.	.	TRBJ2-6	CASSLDSSGANVLTF	TGTGCCAGCAGCTTAGACTCCTCTGGGGCCAACGTCCTGACTTTC
TRBV5-5	.	.	TRBJ1-3	CASSLGGSGNTIYF	TGTGCCAGCAGCTTGGGGGGTTCTGGAAACACCATATATTTT
TRBV7-8	TRBD1	once	TRBJ1-5	CASSPRTGGSNQPQHF	TGTGCCAGCAGCCCAAGGACAGGGGGTAGCAATCAGCCCCAGCATTTT
TRBV7-2	.	.	TRBJ2-5	CASSLASETQYF	TGTGCCAGCAGCTTAGCGTCAGAGACCCAGTACTTC
TRBV6-5	TRBD1	.	TRBJ1-1	CASSQSGGGTEAFF	TGTGCCAGCAGTCAGTCAGGGGGCGGAACTGAAGCTTTCTTT
TRBV5-4	.	once	TRBJ1-2	CASSLSTSGYTF	TGTGCCAGCAGCTTGTCGACCTCTGGCTACACCTTC
TRBV7-8	.	.	TRBJ1-5	CASSLAVRLDSNQPQHF	TGTGCCAGCAGCTTAGCGGTCAGACTAGATAGCAATCAGCCCCAGCATTTT
TRBV7-6	TRBD1	few	TRBJ1-2	CASSLPGQGVYGYTF	TGTGCCAGCAGCTTACCGGGACAGGGGGTCTATGGCTACACCTTC
TRBV6-1	TRBD1	.	TRBJ2-1	CASSEDVRGRVKFF	TGTGCCAGCAGTGAGGATGTCAGGGGGCGCGTAAAGTTCTTC
TRBV19	.	.	TRBJ2-5	CASRNQGPQYF	TGTGCCAGTAGGAACCAGGGGCCCCAGTACTTC
TRBV5-1	TRBD1	.	TRBJ1-2	CASSRGTGGLSF	TGCGCCAGCAGCCGGGGGACAGGGGGCTTATCCTTC
TRBV15	.	.	TRBJ2-5	CATSREYGSQETQYF	TGTGCCACCAGCAGAGAGTACGGTTCCCAAGAGACCCAGTACTTC
TRBV5-6	TRBD1	.	TRBJ1-6	CASSLGRQGGSYNSPLHF	TGTGCCAGCAGCTTGGGGAGACAGGGCGGTTCCTATAATTCACCCCTCCACTTT
TRBV6-1	TRBD1	.	TRBJ1-4	CASSEGTGPEKLFF	TGTGCCAGCAGTGAAGGGACAGGGCCTGAAAAACTGTTTTTT
TRBV7-3	.	.	TRBJ1-1	CASSFTLDTEAFF	TGTGCCAGCAGCTTCACTCTAGACACTGAAGCTTTCTTT
TRBV19	TRBD1	.	TRBJ1-5	CASSGQGGHQPQHF	TGTGCCAGTAGTGGACAGGGGGGCCATCAGCCCCAGCATTTT
TRBV5-8	TRBD1	few	TRBJ2-7	CASSGTGFYEQYF	TGTGCCAGCAGCGGGACAGGCTTCTACGAGCAGTACTTC
TRBV4-3	.	.	TRBJ1-1	CASSQVGTGTEAFF	TGCGCCAGCAGCCAAGTGGGCACGGGAACTGAAGCTTTCTTT
TRBV28	.	.	TRBJ2-2	CASIAETGNTGELFF	TGTGCCAGCATCGCCGAGACAGGGAACACCGGGGAGCTGTTTTTT
TRBV7-9	.	.	TRBJ2-1	CASSLAVGNYNEQFF	TGTGCCAGCAGCTTAGCCGTCGGAAACTACAATGAGCAGTTCTTC
TRBV4-3	TRBD1	.	TRBJ1-1	CASSHEPGQLNTEAFF	TGCGCCAGCAGCCACGAACCGGGACAGTTGAACACTGAAGCTTTCTTT
TRBV5-1	TRBD1	once	TRBJ1-5	CASSPDRGSNQPQHF	TGCGCCAGCAGCCCCGACAGGGGGAGCAATCAGCCCCAGCATTTT
TRBV5-4	TRBD1	.	TRBJ1-3	CASSSGGSGNTIYF	TGTGCCAGCAGCTCAGGGGGCTCTGGAAACACCATATATTTT
TRBV7-2	TRBD1	.	TRBJ2-1	CASSTSAGTAYNEQFF	TGTGCCAGCAGCACGAGCGCCGGGACAGCCTACAATGAGCAGTTCTTC
TRBV6-5	.	once	TRBJ2-3	CASTGGQGQYF	TGTGCCAGCACGGGCGGTCAGGGGCAGTATTTT